This note documents a single TCR beta chain sequence. The antigen remains undetermined. V dropped 0 bases and J dropped 10; count of bases not matched to a gene: 7. Per germline, CDR1 SGHRS and CDR2 YFSETQ. The CDR3 length is 15 residues. Prior to sequencing, the ViraFEST assay stimulated PBMC with viral peptide pools, which expanded the antigen-specific CD4+ T cells. After about 10 days in culture, the CD4+ T cells were isolated. Recipients of the vaccine had no prior SARS-CoV-2 infection and negative nucleocapsid antibodies. This specimen belongs to a study of vaccination effects on CD4 cells after COVID-19. About the study: The cohort was immunized with two doses of either the BNT162b2 or mRNA-1273 vaccine.

The protocol was immunoSEQ multiplex PCR, while the TCRdb copy is restricted to in-frame clones and leaves out a portion. The table includes roughly 25,000 clones, about 76% detected once. The receptor was derived from a human donor who received a COVID-19 vaccine. Sequencing was performed on CD4+ T cells from PBMCs cultured with SARS-CoV-2 spike peptides, taken before COVID-19 vaccination. The gene calls are TRBV5-1 and TRBJ1-6, with TRBD1 matching over 7 bases. This CDR3 is CASSLARTGRSPLHF. In DNA, the CDR3 is TGCGCCAGCAGCTTGGCTCGGACAGGCCGCTCACCCCTCCACTTT.